The 8 T cell receptor beta chains presented below share a single source sample, sequenced in a study of patients and donors after allogeneic stem cell transplantation. TCRdb processed the RT-PCR reads anew with MiXCR; each CDR3 protein has one entry. The table shows about 110,000 distinct CDR3 sequences, with 35% to 45% occurring only once. The sample comprised blood, either unsorted or a sorted T cell fraction (not recorded which). The receptors stem from a human donor who was either an allogeneic HSCT recipient or a stem cell or donor lymphocyte infusion donor (not recorded which). It is not recorded whose cells these are; they may come from a transplant donor.

This clonotype appeared a few times. The V call is TRBV11-2, the J call TRBJ2-3; no clear D gene. The CDR3 loop spans 12 amino acids. Germline V gene lookup returns CDR1 SGHAT and CDR2 FQNNGV. Trimming took off 4 bases at V and 5 bases at J, with 7 bases between the two ends. The chain's CDR3 is CASSWRRDTQYF. CDR3 sequence (DNA): TGTGCCAGCAGCTGGCGGAGAGATACGCAGTATTTT. The full variable domain, rest sourced from reference TRBV11-2 and TRBJ2-3, is EAGVAQSPRYKIIEKRQSVAFWCNPISGHATLYWYQQILGQGPKLLIQFQNNGVVDDSQLPKDRFSAERLKGVDSTLKIQPAKLEDSAVYLCASSWRRDTQYFGPGTRLTVL.

This clonotype was found a few times. The chain combines TRBV20-1 with TRBJ1-1, with D unresolved. V gave up 4 bases and J gave up 0 bases, with 12 bases separating them. CDR3 length equals 14 residues. The germline V gene has CDR1 DFQATT and CDR2 SNEGSKA (reference sequence). CDR3 protein: CSATSGRLNTEAFF. CDR3 sequence (DNA): TGCAGTGCTACCTCCGGCAGATTGAACACTGAAGCTTTCTTT.

V gene TRBV29-1 combines with J gene TRBJ2-2, with D possibly TRBD2 on 5 matching bases. Per the germline V gene, CDR1 is SQVTM and CDR2 is ANQGSEA. CDR3 length: 13 amino acids. V was shortened by 1 base and J by 4 bases, with 7 bases between the two germline ends. The CDR3 DNA sequence: TGCAGCGTTGAAGGCCGGGGCACCGGGGAGCTGTTTTTT. This codes for CSVEGRGTGELFF.

J is TRBJ1-5 and V is TRBV7-2; no reliable D call. The CDR3 loop spans 15 amino acids. Germline CDR1 SGHTA, CDR2 FQGNSA. V was trimmed by 1 base and J by 0 bases, leaving 7 bases between them. DNA for the CDR3: TGTGCCAGCAGCTTAGGATACTATAGCAATCAGCCCCAGCATTTT. This codes for CASSLGYYSNQPQHF.

Written as DNA, the CDR3 is TGTGCCAGCAGCAAAGGGGGCTACAGGGAGTACACTGAAGCTTTCTTT. Protein: CASSKGGYREYTEAFF. This chain links TRBV6-1 with TRBJ1-1; 7 bases match TRBD1. The V gene's germline CDR1 is MNHNS and CDR2 SASEGT. V was pared by 6 bases and J by 3 bases, with 13 bases of the junction left unmatched. CDR3 length: 16 residues.

This clonotype was seen a few times. The rearrangement links TRBV19 to TRBJ1-5; no reliable D call. Deletions cut 3 bases from V and 5 bases from J, with 11 bases between. Germline-derived CDR1 and CDR2 are LNHDA and SQIVND (reference sequence). This CDR3 spans 14 amino acids. This CDR3 reads CASSIRQVDQPQHF. For the CDR3, the DNA is TGTGCCAGTAGTATCCGCCAGGTGGATCAGCCCCAGCATTTT.

There are a few counts of this clonotype. This chain links TRBV5-1 with TRBJ2-5; D may be TRBD2 (6 bases). CDR3 length equals 15 residues. V lost 4 bases and J lost 4, with 17 bases in between. Germline-derived CDR1 and CDR2 are SGHRS and YFSETQ. CDR3 loop: CASSQKVGGRETQYF. CDR3 sequence (DNA): TGCGCCAGCAGCCAAAAGGTGGGGGGTCGAGAGACCCAGTACTTC.

The gene calls are TRBV28 and TRBJ1-3; TRBD1 is a possible D gene (6 bases). Trimming shortened V by 6 bases and J by 3 bases, and 12 bases separated the two germline ends. The CDR3 contains 14 residues. Germline V gene sequence: CDR1 MDHEN, CDR2 SYDVKM. The CDR3 DNA reads as TGTGCCAGCAGCTCAACAGGGATTGGAAACACCATATATTTT. Its protein is CASSSTGIGNTIYF.